This is a list of T cell receptor beta chains from one sample in a study of glioma-infiltrating T cells. TCRdb redid the calling of the multiplex PCR reads with MiXCR, one entry per CDR3 protein. The sample contains approximately 120,000 distinct CDR3 sequences, 20% to 30% of which appear only once. Sequencing input: glioma tissue, nonneoplastic brain tissue, or PBMCs (not recorded which). These TCRs come from a human donor with low-grade glioma or glioblastoma, undergoing nonglioma brain surgery, or in good health (not recorded which). CDR3s include the opening cysteine and the closing phenylalanine or tryptophan. The D gene is left open where the match is weak. The size field is filled for only some rows; it gives once, few, many or a size class.

v_call	clone_size	d_call	j_call	cdr3_aa	cdr3_nt
TRBV9	.	TRBD2	TRBJ2-7	CASSGGGWLYEQYF	TGTGCCAGCAGCGGCGGGGGTTGGCTCTACGAGCAGTACTTC
TRBV6-1	many	.	TRBJ2-7	CASSLQALPSYEQYF	TGTGCCAGCAGCCTACAGGCGCTACCCTCCTACGAGCAGTACTTC
TRBV20-1	medium-sized	.	TRBJ2-1	CSAREGTNNEQFF	TGCAGTGCTAGAGAGGGGACCAACAATGAGCAGTTCTTC
TRBV10-3	.	.	TRBJ2-5	CAISRTTQETQYF	TGTGCCATCAGTAGGACTACCCAAGAGACCCAGTACTTC
TRBV5-1	many	TRBD1	TRBJ1-2	CASSYRDRGGYTF	TGCGCCAGCAGCTACCGGGACAGAGGAGGCTACACCTTC
TRBV18	many	.	TRBJ2-6	CASSLEYSGANVLTF	TGTGCCAGCTCACTTGAGTACTCTGGGGCCAACGTCCTGACTTTC
TRBV7-9	few	TRBD1	TRBJ2-7	CASSLGAGTGTYEQYF	TGTGCCAGCAGCTTAGGGGCCGGGACAGGGACCTACGAGCAGTACTTC
TRBV6-2/TRBV6-3	many	.	TRBJ2-3	CASSYGAYSTDTQYF	TGTGCCAGCAGTTACGGGGCATACTCCACAGATACGCAGTATTTT
TRBV30	.	.	TRBJ1-2	CAWGRSAYGYTF	TGTGCCTGGGGCCGTTCCGCCTACGGCTACACCTTC
TRBV14	many	.	TRBJ2-7	CASSQDGRYEQYF	TGTGCCAGCAGCCAAGATGGGAGATACGAGCAGTACTTC
TRBV7-9	many	TRBD2	TRBJ2-1	CASSFWASGVSYNEQFF	TGTGCCAGCAGCTTTTGGGCTAGCGGGGTCTCCTACAATGAGCAGTTCTTC
TRBV28	many	TRBD1	TRBJ2-1	CASSSSTGSWDEQFF	TGTGCCAGCAGTTCGTCGACAGGGAGTTGGGATGAGCAGTTCTTC
TRBV5-1	many	.	TRBJ2-3	CASSLYARSSMADTQYF	TGCGCCAGCAGCCTTTATGCACGGAGTAGTATGGCAGATACGCAGTATTTT
TRBV14	.	.	TRBJ2-2	CASSQELQPRTGELFF	TGTGCCAGCAGCCAAGAATTACAACCACGTACCGGGGAGCTGTTTTTT
TRBV19	many	.	TRBJ1-2	CASSIGAGYTF	TGTGCCAGTAGTATCGGGGCCGGCTACACCTTC
TRBV19	.	.	TRBJ2-1	CASRHNAGSSYNEQFF	TGTGCCAGTAGACACAACGCGGGGAGCTCCTACAATGAGCAGTTCTTC
TRBV6-2/TRBV6-3	many	.	TRBJ2-7	CASTGGTYEQYF	TGTGCCAGCACAGGGGGGACCTACGAGCAGTACTTC
TRBV29-1	many	TRBD2	TRBJ2-3	CSGSGTRTDTQYF	TGCAGCGGCTCCGGGACTAGAACTGATACGCAGTATTTT
TRBV4-2	few	TRBD1	TRBJ1-4	CASSQDDRGLNNEKLFF	TGTGCCAGCAGCCAAGACGACAGGGGGCTCAATAATGAAAAACTGTTTTTT
TRBV2	.	TRBD1	TRBJ2-1	CASSEEGADVNNEQFF	TGTGCCAGCAGTGAAGAGGGGGCAGACGTTAACAATGAGCAGTTCTTC
TRBV15	many	.	TRBJ1-1	CATSRDLGQEAFF	TGTGCCACCAGCAGAGATTTGGGGCAGGAAGCTTTCTTT
TRBV20-1	.	TRBD1	TRBJ1-1	CSATTGAGTTEAFF	TGCAGTGCTACGACAGGGGCGGGAACCACTGAAGCTTTCTTT
TRBV6-2/TRBV6-3	many	.	TRBJ1-1	CGSYQGTTEAFF	TGTGGCAGTTACCAGGGAACCACTGAAGCTTTCTTT
TRBV7-2	many	TRBD1	TRBJ1-3	CAISQGVMNTIYF	TGTGCCATCTCCCAGGGGGTCATGAACACCATATATTTT